The 12 T cell receptor beta chains below come from one sample, sequenced in a study of blood T cells in healthy people across ages. Primed by a sample-barcoded 5' primer and a J-beta primer mix, a second PCR proceeded for roughly 6 to 12 cycles. TCRdb reprocessed the 5' RACE reads with MiXCR, giving one entry per CDR3 protein. The data contain some 1,000,000 distinct CDR3 sequences, approximately 25% of them singletons. This sample also appeared in a second study, on T cells of mothers and their children.

Input material: blood. Every receptor here comes from a girl aged 2-10 years in good health.

Comments on this clonotype: A much larger clone lies one base from this, so it may be a read error. V and J are TRBV6-4 and TRBJ2-3; possible D gene TRBD2, 6 bases. Trimming removed 6 bases at V and 1 base at J, with 11 bases between. Germline V gene sequence: CDR1 MRHNA, CDR2 SNTAGT. The CDR3 has 14 residues. The chain's CDR3 is CASSIGGGTDTQYF. The CDR3, as DNA: TGTGCCAGCAGCATAGGCGGGGGCACAGATACGCAGTATTTT.

The CDR3 loop reads CASSESNNEQFF. The CDR3 bases are TGTGCCAGCAGTGAATCTAACAATGAGCAGTTCTTC. The rearrangement joins TRBV2 to TRBJ2-5; D unresolved. The J call is doubtful: the DNA matches TRBJ2-1 better. Per germline, CDR1 SNHLY and CDR2 FYNNEI. The length of the CDR3 is 12 residues.

This chain uses TRBV29-1 with TRBJ2-1; D is undetermined. Trimming took 5 bases from V and 10 from J, leaving 12 bases between them. In germline, CDR1 is SQVTM, CDR2 ANQGSEA. The CDR3 runs 11 residues. As DNA, the CDR3 is TGCAGCGTTCCCGGAAATGTCGAGCAGTTCTTC. Translation: CSVPGNVEQFF.

J is TRBJ2-5 and V is TRBV20-1, with a possible D match to TRBD2 (7 bases). Between the trimmed V and J ends, which lost 0 bases and 5 bases, there was a span of 16 bases. The length of the CDR3 is 15 residues. The V gene's germline CDR1 is DFQATT and CDR2 SNEGSKA (reference sequence). The CDR3 reads CSAREPGLRGETQYF. The CDR3 DNA reads as TGCAGTGCTAGAGAACCGGGACTAAGGGGGGAGACCCAGTACTTC.

The CDR3 DNA sequence: TGCAGCGTCCGACTAGTTGTCCCTGAGCAGTTCTTC. Amino acids: CSVRLVVPEQFF. The V gene is TRBV29-1, the J gene TRBJ2-1; tentative D call: TRBD2 (6 bases). With 6 bases removed from V and 9 bases from J, the gap between germline ends came to 15 bases. Germline V gene lookup returns CDR1 SQVTM and CDR2 ANQGSEA. The length of the CDR3 is 12 residues.

The gene calls are TRBV27 and TRBJ1-4; D is unresolved. In germline, CDR1 is MNHEY, CDR2 SMNVEV (reference sequence). The CDR3 contains 15 residues. Trimming stripped 3 bases from V and 8 bases from J, with 16 bases between. The CDR3 bases are TGTGCCAGCAGTTTTTACAGCCGGGGAATAGAAAAACTGTTTTTT. It codes for CASSFYSRGIEKLFF.

There are a few counts of this clonotype. The chain uses TRBV20-1 and TRBJ2-1, with 7 nucleotides matching TRBD1. Germline V gene lookup returns CDR1 DFQATT and CDR2 SNEGSKA (reference sequence). The CDR3 loop spans 15 amino acids. Germline trimming cut 4 bases from V and 12 bases from J; bases unmatched to any gene: 18. DNA for the CDR3: TGCAGTGCTATCCCCGGGACAGCTTACCCCGTTGGGCAGTTCTTC. Amino acids: CSAIPGTAYPVGQFF.

The chain carries TRBV19 and TRBJ2-3, with 10 nucleotides matching TRBD1. Trimming at V came to 4 bases and at J to 9 bases, leaving 7 bases not matched to a gene. Germline-derived CDR1 and CDR2 are LNHDA and SQIVND (reference sequence). The length of the CDR3 is 14 residues. CDR3 loop: CASSKGTGVTTQYF. The CDR3 DNA is TGTGCCAGTAGTAAAGGGACAGGGGTCACAACGCAGTATTTT.

A few counts support this clonotype. J is TRBJ1-1 and V is TRBV28; TRBD1 matches at 10 bases. V was clipped by 3 bases and J by 4 bases; unmatched bases: 2. The germline gives CDR1 MDHEN, CDR2 SYDVKM. This CDR3 comprises 14 residues. Here the CDR3 reads CASSLGTGVTEAFF. CDR3 sequence (DNA): TGTGCCAGCAGTTTGGGGACAGGGGTCACTGAAGCTTTCTTT.

In nucleotides, the CDR3 is TGTGCCAGCAGTGAATCTCAATCGGGGGGTGAGCAGTTCTTC. It is translated as CASSESQSGGEQFF. V usage is TRBV2 and J usage is TRBJ2-1, with TRBD2 matching over 7 bases. J lost 9 bases, V lost 2 bases, and 7 bases had no gene match. Germline values: CDR1 SNHLY, CDR2 FYNNEI. CDR3 length: 14 residues.

The chain is built from TRBV5-5 and TRBJ2-7; tentative D call: TRBD2 (5 bases). The CDR3 is made up of 14 amino acids. Germline V gene data show CDR1 as SGHKS and CDR2 as YYEKEE (reference sequence). V gave up 2 bases and J gave up 2 bases, with 11 bases separating them. The CDR3 protein is CASSLWETPYEQYF. DNA for the CDR3: TGTGCCAGCAGCTTATGGGAGACCCCCTACGAGCAGTACTTC. Full variable domain (outside the CDR3, taken from reference TRBV5-5 and TRBJ2-7): DAGVTQSPTHLIKTRGQQVTLRCSPISGHKSVSWYQQVLGQGPQFIFQYYEKEERGRGNFPDRFSARQFPNYSSELNVNALLLGDSALYLCASSLWETPYEQYFGPGTRLTVT.

This clonotype turned up a few times. The chain is built from TRBV7-8 and TRBJ2-1; tentatively, D is TRBD2 (6 bases). Trimming removed 5 bases from V and 9 bases from J, with 14 bases in between. The germline V gene has CDR1 SGHVS and CDR2 FQNEAQ. This CDR3 has 13 residues. The CDR3 DNA sequence: TGTGCCAGCAGCCAAACCATCGGGGGTGAGCAGTTCTTC. Amino acids: CASSQTIGGEQFF. Using reference TRBV7-8 and TRBJ2-1 for the parts outside the CDR3, the full variable domain is GAGVSQSPRYKVAKRGQDVALRCDPISGHVSLFWYQQALGQGPEFLTYFQNEAQLDKSGLPSDRFFAERPEGSVSTLKIQRTQQEDSAVYLCASSQTIGGEQFFGPGTRLTVL.